This T cell receptor (beta chain) was profiled in a study of T cells in Graves' hyperthyroidism and ophthalmopathy. CDR1 and CDR2 from the germline V gene are LNHDA and SQIVND (reference sequence). V lost 9 bases and J lost 4, with 9 bases in between. This CDR3 is built from 11 residues. Amplification yielded TCR beta CDR3 regions, with RNA transcripts as the source. With the HTBI primer set, the TCR CDR3 went through a first round of RT-PCR. Using its own MiXCR run on the multiplex PCR reads, TCRdb lists one record per CDR3 protein. There are over 450,000 distinct CDR3 sequences in the sample; 15% to 20% occur only once, and approximately 15% lies in the top ten. In its sample, this clonotype was seen many times.

The chain carries TRBV19 and TRBJ1-1; D remains unclear. Sequenced sample: blood. This clonotype was obtained from a woman aged 18 to 35 with Graves' ophthalmopathy. DNA of the CDR3: TGTGCCAGCACCGGAAGCACTGAAGCTTTCTTT. Protein: CASTGSTEAFF. Filled out from reference TRBV19 and TRBJ1-1, the complete variable domain reads DGGITQSPKYLFRKEGQNVTLSCEQNLNHDAMYWYRQDPGQGLRLIYYSQIVNDFQKGDIAEGYSVSREKKESFPLTVTSAQKNPTAFYLCASTGSTEAFFGQGTRLTVV.